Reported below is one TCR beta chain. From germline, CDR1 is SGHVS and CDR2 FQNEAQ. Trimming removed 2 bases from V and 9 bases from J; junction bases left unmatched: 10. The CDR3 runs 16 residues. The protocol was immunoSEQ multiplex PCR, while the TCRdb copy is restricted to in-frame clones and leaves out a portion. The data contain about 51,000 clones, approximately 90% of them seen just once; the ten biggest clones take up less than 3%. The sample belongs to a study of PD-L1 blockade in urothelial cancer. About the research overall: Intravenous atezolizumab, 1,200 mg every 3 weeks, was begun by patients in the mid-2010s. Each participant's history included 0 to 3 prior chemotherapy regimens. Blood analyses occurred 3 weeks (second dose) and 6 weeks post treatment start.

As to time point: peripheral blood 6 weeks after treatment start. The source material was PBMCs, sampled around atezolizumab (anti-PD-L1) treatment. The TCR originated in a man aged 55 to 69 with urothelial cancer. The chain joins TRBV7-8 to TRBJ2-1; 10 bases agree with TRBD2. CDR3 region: CASSLWSQRGGGEQFF. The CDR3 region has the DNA TGTGCCAGCAGCTTATGGTCCCAGCGGGGGGGTGGTGAGCAGTTCTTC.